This entry is about one T cell receptor beta chain. The antigen is not known. PCR involved 60 Vbeta and 13 Jbeta primers. The data were produced by immunoSEQ multiplex PCR, yet TCRdb's version contains in-frame clones alone and is incomplete. The sample lists around 76,000 clones, 78% occurring once. The sample belongs to a study of cytomegalovirus exposure and HLA in healthy donors. Study-wide results and limits: An analysis that was carried out later associated 15,000 to 20,000 TCR beta sequences with HLA alleles at 0.05 false discovery rate. A few CMV-associated chains proved CMV antigen-specific in vitro. TCR beta V segments were, for the most part, productive about 87% or about 30% of the time in an earlier analysis.

V was trimmed by 0 bases and J by 6 bases, leaving 9 bases between them. Germline V lookup: CDR1 SGHRS, CDR2 YFSETQ. There are 14 residues in the CDR3. The sample taken for sequencing was PBMCs. This receptor was identified in a middle-aged man in good health and CMV-seronegative. J is TRBJ2-2 and V is TRBV5-1; tentatively, D is TRBD2 (5 bases). Written as DNA, the CDR3 is TGCGCCAGCAGCTTGGGGCAAGCGGCCGGGGAGCTGTTTTTT. Its translation: CASSLGQAAGELFF.